What follows is one T cell receptor (beta chain) and its context. What it binds is not known. These data belong to a study of cytomegalovirus exposure and HLA in healthy donors. As for the study in general: The same platform was used for the roughly 110 validation repertoires as for the 666 first-cohort repertoires, as reported in a later analysis.

The method was immunoSEQ multiplex PCR; TCRdb's version includes in-frame clones alone and lacks a portion of them. The repertoire holds a few hundred thousand clones, with roughly 90% as singletons. Germline V gene lookup returns CDR1 MNHNS and CDR2 SASEGT. Trimming left V 2 bases short and J 7 bases short, with 15 bases between. This CDR3 has 15 amino acids. Notes on the study in general: A few CMV-associated chains proved CMV antigen-specific in vitro. Listed as cytomegalovirus-associated were 150 to 200 TCR beta chains.

It was the 120-subject validation cohort, separate from the roughly 700-subject first cohort, to which the donors belonged. The source of this sequence is a man in his late teens or twenties in good health and CMV-seropositive. The rearrangement links TRBV6-1 to TRBJ2-1; perhaps D is TRBD1 or TRBD2 (5 bases each). Sequencing was carried out using PBMCs. DNA for the CDR3: TGTGCCAGCAGTGAAAGGGACCGTACTAGAAATGAGCAGTTCTTC. The encoded protein is CASSERDRTRNEQFF.